This T cell receptor beta chain is from a study of regulatory T cells in long-lasting Graves disease. This clonotype was recorded a few times. Its antigen remains unknown. Study-wide points: Persistent Graves' patients showed less TCR diversity than newly diagnosed ones.

Investigators prepared the TCR beta libraries by applying iRepertoire HTBI primers and Arm-PCR of CDR3 regions. TCRdb reanalysed the multiplex PCR reads using MiXCR and keeps one entry per CDR3 protein. Of hundreds of thousands of distinct CDR3 sequences listed, around 30% are singletons. Time point meaning: persistent/refractory GD, antithyroid drugs over 5 years with positive TRAb. After RNA was extracted from PBMCs, the TCR library was made from it. The CDR3 is 13 amino acids. CDR1 DFQATT and CDR2 SNEGSKA come from the germline V gene (reference sequence). Deletions cut 6 bases from V and 1 base from J, with 12 bases between.

This receptor was identified in a female donor with Graves disease. Sample: peripheral blood mononuclear cells (PBMCs), taken when the disease was refractory, from a patient treated with antithyroid drugs. This chain uses TRBV20-1 with TRBJ2-5; D may correspond to TRBD1 or TRBD2 (6 bases each). The CDR3 bases are TGCAGTGCGCAAAGGGGGGCCCAAGAGACCCAGTACTTC. Residues: CSAQRGAQETQYF.